The 4 T cell receptor beta chains listed next were all sequenced from one sample in a study of post-analysis software for immune sequencing data. The study, taken as a whole, reports: Controls showed lower frequencies than patients for roughly 5 TRBV segments, and TRBV5-6, TRBV5-1 and TRBV20-1 were among these.

These receptors are not linked to any known antigen. TCR beta cDNA libraries had unique molecular identifiers. A single record per CDR3 protein comes from TCRdb applying MiXCR to the PCR reads. The data show about 820,000 distinct CDR3 sequences, around 53% seen once. Sequencing input: blood. Source of these receptors: a girl aged 10 to 17 with multiple sclerosis.

CDR3 DNA sequence: TGTGCCAGCAGCCAAAGGCGACTTGAACGCATGGATGAGCAGTTCTTC. Its protein is CASSQRRLERMDEQFF. V usage is TRBV14 and J usage is TRBJ2-1; D remains ambiguous. Germline CDR1 reads SGHDN; CDR2 reads FVKESK. The CDR3 spans 16 residues. Trimming pared 2 bases from V and 8 bases from J, leaving 19 bases between.

V and J are TRBV5-1 and TRBJ2-3; D remains ambiguous. Germline CDR1 and CDR2: SGHRS and YFSETQ. V lost 2 bases to trimming and J lost 0 bases, with 19 bases between them. This CDR3 has 18 amino acids. CDR3 residues: CASSLLPQTLPSTDTQYF. CDR3 coding DNA: TGCGCCAGCAGCTTACTACCACAGACTCTCCCTAGCACAGATACGCAGTATTTT. The full variable domain, with the rest looked up from reference TRBV5-1 and TRBJ2-3, is KAGVTQTPRYLIKTRGQQVTLSCSPISGHRSVSWYQQTPGQGLQFLFEYFSETQRNKGNFPGRFSGRQFSNSRSEMNVSTLELGDSALYLCASSLLPQTLPSTDTQYFGPGTRLTVL.

CDR3 loop: CASSLDGWAGEAGELFF. The CDR3 DNA is TGTGCCAGCAGCCTCGACGGCTGGGCGGGAGAAGCCGGGGAGCTGTTTTTT. The chain recombines TRBV4-2 with TRBJ2-2; 7 bases are a match to TRBD2. Germline V CDR1 and CDR2: LGHNA, YNFKEQ. The CDR3 sequence is 17 residues long. With 4 bases clipped from V and 6 bases from J, the junction kept 14 bases outside the gene matches.

A few counts support this clonotype. This chain uses TRBV6-6 with TRBJ2-3; D is uncertain. The CDR3 contains 16 residues. Germline-derived CDR1 and CDR2 are MNHNY and SVGAGI (reference sequence). V gave up 3 bases and J gave up 0 bases, with 13 bases separating them. CDR3 bases: TGTGCCAGCAGTTATTTCGGCGCTCGAAGCACAGATACGCAGTATTTT. Translation: CASSYFGARSTDTQYF.